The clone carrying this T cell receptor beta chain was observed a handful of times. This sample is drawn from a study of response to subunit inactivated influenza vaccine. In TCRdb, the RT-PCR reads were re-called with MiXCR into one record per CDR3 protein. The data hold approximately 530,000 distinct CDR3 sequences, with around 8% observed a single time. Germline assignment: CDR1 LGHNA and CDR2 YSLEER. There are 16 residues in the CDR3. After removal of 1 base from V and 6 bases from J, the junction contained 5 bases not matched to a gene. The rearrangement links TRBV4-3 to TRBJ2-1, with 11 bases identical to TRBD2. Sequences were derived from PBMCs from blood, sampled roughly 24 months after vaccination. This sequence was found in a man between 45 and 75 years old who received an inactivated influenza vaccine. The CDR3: CASSQVLAGVLNEQFF. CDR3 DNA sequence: TGCGCCAGCAGCCAAGTACTAGCGGGGGTGCTCAATGAGCAGTTCTTC.